This record covers a single T cell receptor (beta chain). This specimen belongs to a study of blood T cell repertoires in COVID-19. Study at large: Samples of COVID-19 (acute and convalescent) were obtained from the United States, Italy and Spain.

Germline V gives CDR1 MGHRA, CDR2 YSYEKL. After removal of 3 bases from V and 4 bases from J, the junction contained 3 bases not matched to a gene. The CDR3 extends over 14 amino acids. Participant age was about 18 to 89 years, and participants resided in about two dozen US areas. Participant-given clinical history determined each cohort assignment. As handled by the study authors: Reference gene primer amplification gave estimated nucleated cell counts. Generated by immunoSEQ multiplex PCR, the TCRdb table keeps only in-frame clones and is missing some. D and trimming were read from the DNA, whereas the V and J calls and clone size are those reported in that table. The table has around 250,000 clones, roughly nine tenths seen once.

The sequence came from a human donor in a cohort exposed to, infected with or recovered from COVID-19 (not recorded which). The donor label of this sample is uncertain. V gene TRBV4-1 combines with J gene TRBJ1-2, with TRBD1 identical over 9 bases. Sequencing was performed on PBMCs or T cells enriched from blood (not recorded which). For the CDR3, the DNA is TGCGCCAGCAGCCAGCCGGGACAGGGCTATGGCTACACCTTC. Protein sequence: CASSQPGQGYGYTF.